A selection of T cell receptor beta chains follows, all from one sample in a study of cytomegalovirus exposure and HLA in healthy donors. The table came from immunoSEQ multiplex PCR; TCRdb's copy has only in-frame clones and leaves some out. The profile shows approximately 120,000 clones, 75% to 80% of them singletons. The sequenced sample was PBMCs. All receptors derive from a middle-aged man in good health and CMV-seronegative. CDR3s include the opening cysteine and the closing phenylalanine or tryptophan. The order of the fields is J gene, clone size, V gene, D gene, CDR3 DNA, CDR3 protein. D genes are given only for firm matches. Some rows have no size entry. The others give once, few or many, or a class for an expanded clone.

j_gene: TRBJ1-2
abundance: few
v_gene: TRBV30
d_gene: NA
CDR3nt: TGTGCCTGGAGCGCCGAGCCTACGGGCTACACCTTC
CDR3aa: CAWSAEPTGYTF

j_gene: TRBJ1-4
abundance: NA
v_gene: TRBV4-3
d_gene: NA
CDR3nt: TGCGCCAGCAGCCCTTTGACAGGACTTAATGAAAAACTGTTTTTT
CDR3aa: CASSPLTGLNEKLFF

j_gene: TRBJ2-2
abundance: NA
v_gene: TRBV5-1
d_gene: TRBD1
CDR3nt: TGCGCCAGCAGCTTGGGAGTACAGGGGTCGAACACCGGGGAGCTGTTTTTT
CDR3aa: CASSLGVQGSNTGELFF

j_gene: TRBJ2-7
abundance: NA
v_gene: TRBV7-9
d_gene: NA
CDR3nt: TGTTCCAGCAGCTTCCCCGGCGGCGAGCAGTACTTC
CDR3aa: CSSSFPGGEQYF

j_gene: TRBJ2-5
abundance: NA
v_gene: TRBV7-9
d_gene: NA
CDR3nt: TGTGCCAGCAGCTTACCCGGCGCTAGAGGGGAGACCCAGTACTTC
CDR3aa: CASSLPGARGETQYF

j_gene: TRBJ2-7
abundance: NA
v_gene: TRBV5-5
d_gene: NA
CDR3nt: TGTGCCAGCAGCTTGGGTCCAGGGACCTACGAGCAGTACTTC
CDR3aa: CASSLGPGTYEQYF

j_gene: TRBJ2-3
abundance: NA
v_gene: TRBV9
d_gene: TRBD2
CDR3nt: TGTGCCAGCAGTCCCAGGAGCGGGGGTGGCGGCACAGATACGCAGTATTTT
CDR3aa: CASSPRSGGGGTDTQYF

j_gene: TRBJ1-2
abundance: few
v_gene: TRBV2
d_gene: TRBD1
CDR3nt: TGTGCCAGCAGGGAACAGGGGTTAAACTATGGCTACACCTTC
CDR3aa: CASREQGLNYGYTF

j_gene: TRBJ2-1
abundance: NA
v_gene: TRBV5-1
d_gene: TRBD1
CDR3nt: TGCGCCAGCAGCTTGGTGCTACGGGACAGGGGGTATGATGAGCAGTTCTTC
CDR3aa: CASSLVLRDRGYDEQFF

j_gene: TRBJ2-2
abundance: NA
v_gene: TRBV11-3
d_gene: TRBD1
CDR3nt: TGTGCCAGCAGCCCCTGGACAGGGACCACCGGGGAGCTGTTTTTT
CDR3aa: CASSPWTGTTGELFF

j_gene: TRBJ1-1
abundance: NA
v_gene: TRBV19
d_gene: TRBD1
CDR3nt: TGTGCCAGTAGTACCGACAGGGGGCGAAGGGAAGCTTTCTTT
CDR3aa: CASSTDRGRREAFF

j_gene: TRBJ2-5
abundance: NA
v_gene: TRBV9
d_gene: NA
CDR3nt: TGTGCCAGCAGCGCCGGGCCAGGGGAATTAGGGACCCAGTACTTC
CDR3aa: CASSAGPGELGTQYF

j_gene: TRBJ1-2
abundance: NA
v_gene: TRBV5-5
d_gene: NA
CDR3nt: TGTGCCAGCAGCGGGGCCGGGACTTCCGTCTATGGCTACACCTTC
CDR3aa: CASSGAGTSVYGYTF

j_gene: TRBJ1-4
abundance: NA
v_gene: TRBV19
d_gene: TRBD1
CDR3nt: TGTGCCAGTAGTACGACAGGGGGTAATGAAAAACTGTTTTTT
CDR3aa: CASSTTGGNEKLFF

j_gene: TRBJ2-3
abundance: once
v_gene: TRBV2
d_gene: NA
CDR3nt: TGTGCCAGCGCAGCAGATACGCAGTATTTT
CDR3aa: CASAADTQYF

j_gene: TRBJ2-7
abundance: NA
v_gene: TRBV10-2
d_gene: TRBD2
CDR3nt: TGCGCCAGCCGCTCGGGGGGTCGCCCCTACGAGCAGTACTTC
CDR3aa: CASRSGGRPYEQYF

j_gene: TRBJ1-2
abundance: NA
v_gene: TRBV7-2
d_gene: NA
CDR3nt: TGTGCCAGCAGCTTAGAGGGGATAGTTGGCTACACCTTC
CDR3aa: CASSLEGIVGYTF

j_gene: TRBJ1-6
abundance: NA
v_gene: TRBV7-3
d_gene: NA
CDR3nt: TGTGCCAGCAGCTTAATGAGGGATTCACCCCTCCACTTT
CDR3aa: CASSLMRDSPLHF

j_gene: TRBJ1-4
abundance: NA
v_gene: TRBV5-5
d_gene: NA
CDR3nt: TGTGCCAGCAGCTTAACTCAGGGGGAAAAACTGTTTTTT
CDR3aa: CASSLTQGEKLFF

j_gene: TRBJ1-2
abundance: NA
v_gene: TRBV5-6
d_gene: TRBD1
CDR3nt: TGTGCCAGCTCGGACAGGGGGTATGGTGGTGGCTACACCTTC
CDR3aa: CASSDRGYGGGYTF